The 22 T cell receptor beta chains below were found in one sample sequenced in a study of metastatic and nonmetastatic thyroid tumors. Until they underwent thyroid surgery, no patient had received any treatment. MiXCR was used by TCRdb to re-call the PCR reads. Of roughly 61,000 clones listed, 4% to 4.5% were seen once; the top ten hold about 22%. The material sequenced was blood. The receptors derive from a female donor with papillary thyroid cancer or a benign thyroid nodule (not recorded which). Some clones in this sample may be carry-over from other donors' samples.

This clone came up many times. CDR3 loop: CASSGNRLRTDTQYF. As DNA, the CDR3 is TGTGCCAGCAGCGGTAATAGGCTGCGAACAGATACGCAGTATTTT. The J gene is TRBJ2-3, the V gene TRBV11-1; the D is unclear. V was cut by 5 bases and J by 3 bases, with 15 bases left in between. Germline CDR1 and CDR2: SGHAT and FQDESV (reference sequence). The CDR3 runs 15 residues.

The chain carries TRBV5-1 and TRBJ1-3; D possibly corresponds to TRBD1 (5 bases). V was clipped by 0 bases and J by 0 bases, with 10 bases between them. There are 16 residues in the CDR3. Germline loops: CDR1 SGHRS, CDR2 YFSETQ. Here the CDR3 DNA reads TGCGCCAGCAGCTTGGCGGGGCCCATCTCTGGAAACACCATATATTTT. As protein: CASSLAGPISGNTIYF.

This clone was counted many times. CDR3 protein: CASSLRRGPYNEQFF. Written as DNA, the CDR3 is TGTGCCAGCAGCTTACGGCGCGGTCCGTACAATGAGCAGTTCTTC. The J gene is TRBJ2-1, the V gene TRBV11-2, with D hard to call. Looked up from germline, CDR1 is SGHAT and CDR2 is FQNNGV. Trimming stripped 2 bases from V and 4 bases from J, with 12 bases between. This CDR3 spans 15 amino acids.

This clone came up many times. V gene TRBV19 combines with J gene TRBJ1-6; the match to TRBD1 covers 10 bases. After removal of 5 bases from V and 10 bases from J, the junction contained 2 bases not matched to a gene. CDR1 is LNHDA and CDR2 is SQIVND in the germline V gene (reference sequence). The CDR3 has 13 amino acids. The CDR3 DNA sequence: TGTGCCAGTAGTGACAGGGGGCTGTCACCCCTCCACTTT. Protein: CASSDRGLSPLHF.

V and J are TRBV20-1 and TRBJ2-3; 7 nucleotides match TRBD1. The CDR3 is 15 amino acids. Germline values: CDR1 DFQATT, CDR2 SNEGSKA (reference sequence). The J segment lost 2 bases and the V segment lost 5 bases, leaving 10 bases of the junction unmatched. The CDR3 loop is CSAGPGQQFTDTQYF. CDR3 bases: TGCAGTGCTGGACCGGGACAGCAATTCACAGATACGCAGTATTTT.

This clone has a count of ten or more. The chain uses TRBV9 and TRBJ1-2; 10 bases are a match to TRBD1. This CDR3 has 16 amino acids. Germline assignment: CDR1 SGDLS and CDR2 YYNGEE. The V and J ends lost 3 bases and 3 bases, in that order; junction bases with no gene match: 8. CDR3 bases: TGTGCCAGCAGCGCCCCCCCCGGACAGGGGGACTATGGCTACACCTTC. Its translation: CASSAPPGQGDYGYTF. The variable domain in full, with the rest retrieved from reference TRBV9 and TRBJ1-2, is DSGVTQTPKHLITATGQRVTLRCSPRSGDLSVYWYQQSLDQGLQFLIQYYNGEERAKGNILERFSAQQFPDLHSELNLSSLELGDSALYFCASSAPPGQGDYGYTFGSGTRLTVV.

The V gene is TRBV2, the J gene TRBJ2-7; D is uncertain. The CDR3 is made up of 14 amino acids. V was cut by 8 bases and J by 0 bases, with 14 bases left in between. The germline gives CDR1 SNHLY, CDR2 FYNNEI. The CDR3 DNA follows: TGTGCCAGCGGAAGTGGAATGGTCTCCTACGAGCAGTACTTC. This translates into CASGSGMVSYEQYF.

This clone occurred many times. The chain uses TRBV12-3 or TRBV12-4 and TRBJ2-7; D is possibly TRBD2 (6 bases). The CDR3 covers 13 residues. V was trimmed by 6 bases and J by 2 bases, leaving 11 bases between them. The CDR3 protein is CASSPTRTYEQYF. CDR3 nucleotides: TGTGCCAGCAGCCCGACTAGGACCTACGAGCAGTACTTC.

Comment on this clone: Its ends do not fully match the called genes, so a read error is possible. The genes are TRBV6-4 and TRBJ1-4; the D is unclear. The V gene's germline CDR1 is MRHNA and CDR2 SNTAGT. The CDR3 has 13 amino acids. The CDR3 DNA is TGCGCCACCAGGACCGCAAATAATGAAAAACTGTTTTTT. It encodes CATRTANNEKLFF.

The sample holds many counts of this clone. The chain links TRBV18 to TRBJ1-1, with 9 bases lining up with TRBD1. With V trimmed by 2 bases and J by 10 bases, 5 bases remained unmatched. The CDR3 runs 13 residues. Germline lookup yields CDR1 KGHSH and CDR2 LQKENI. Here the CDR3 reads CASSPGTGFRAFF. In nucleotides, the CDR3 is TGTGCCAGCTCACCAGGGACAGGGTTCAGAGCTTTCTTT.

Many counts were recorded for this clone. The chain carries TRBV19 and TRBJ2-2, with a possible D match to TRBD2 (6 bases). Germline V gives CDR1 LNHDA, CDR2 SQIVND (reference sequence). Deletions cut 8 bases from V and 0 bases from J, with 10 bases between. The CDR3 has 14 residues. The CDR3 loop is CASFRGTNTGELFF. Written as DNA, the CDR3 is TGTGCCAGTTTCCGGGGGACGAACACCGGGGAGCTGTTTTTT.

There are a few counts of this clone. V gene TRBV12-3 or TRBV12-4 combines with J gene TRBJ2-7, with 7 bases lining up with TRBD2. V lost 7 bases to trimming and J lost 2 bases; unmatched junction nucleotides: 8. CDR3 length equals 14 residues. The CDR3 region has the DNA TGTGCCAGCACCTCGGGGGGAGTGGCCTACGAGCAGTACTTC. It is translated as CASTSGGVAYEQYF.

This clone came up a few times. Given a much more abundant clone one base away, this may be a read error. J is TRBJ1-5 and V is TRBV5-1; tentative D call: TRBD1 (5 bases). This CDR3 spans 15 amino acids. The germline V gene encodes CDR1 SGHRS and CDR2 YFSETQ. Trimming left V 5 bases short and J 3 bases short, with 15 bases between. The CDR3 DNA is TGCGCCAGCAGAAGCTGGCCTGGGACCAATCAGCCCCAGCATTTT. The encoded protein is CASRSWPGTNQPQHF.

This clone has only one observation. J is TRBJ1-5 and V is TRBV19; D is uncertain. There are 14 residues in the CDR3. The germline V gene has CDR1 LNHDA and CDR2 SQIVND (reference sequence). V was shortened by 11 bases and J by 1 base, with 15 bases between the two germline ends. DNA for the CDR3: TGTGCCGGTTCTTTGGTGGTAAGCAATCAGCCCCAGCATTTT. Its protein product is CAGSLVVSNQPQHF.

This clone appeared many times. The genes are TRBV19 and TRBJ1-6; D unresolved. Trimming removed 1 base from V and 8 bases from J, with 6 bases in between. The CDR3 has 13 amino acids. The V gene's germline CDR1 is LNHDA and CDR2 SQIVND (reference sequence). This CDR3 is CASSIAADSPLHF. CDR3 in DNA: TGTGCCAGTAGTATAGCCGCGGATTCACCCCTCCACTTT.

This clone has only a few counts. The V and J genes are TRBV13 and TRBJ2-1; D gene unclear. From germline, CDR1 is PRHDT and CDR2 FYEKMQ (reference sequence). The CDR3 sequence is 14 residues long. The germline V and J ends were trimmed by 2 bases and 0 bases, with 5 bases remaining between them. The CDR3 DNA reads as TGTGCCAGCAGCTTATCGGGCTCCTACAATGAGCAGTTCTTC. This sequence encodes CASSLSGSYNEQFF.

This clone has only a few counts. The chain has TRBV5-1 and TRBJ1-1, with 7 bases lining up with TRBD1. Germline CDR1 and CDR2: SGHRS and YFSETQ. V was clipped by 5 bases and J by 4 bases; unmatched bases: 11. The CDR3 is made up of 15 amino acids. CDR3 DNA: TGCGCCAGCAGTCGGTCAGGGGGTAAGGGCACTGAAGCTTTCTTT. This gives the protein CASSRSGGKGTEAFF.

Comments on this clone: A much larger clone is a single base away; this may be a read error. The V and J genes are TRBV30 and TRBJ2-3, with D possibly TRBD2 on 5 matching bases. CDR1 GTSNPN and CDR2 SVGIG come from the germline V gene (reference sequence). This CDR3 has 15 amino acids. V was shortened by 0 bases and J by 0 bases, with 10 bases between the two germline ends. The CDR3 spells CAWSVGSVSTDTQYF. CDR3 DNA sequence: TGTGCCTGGAGTGTGGGTAGCGTCAGCACAGATACGCAGTATTTT.

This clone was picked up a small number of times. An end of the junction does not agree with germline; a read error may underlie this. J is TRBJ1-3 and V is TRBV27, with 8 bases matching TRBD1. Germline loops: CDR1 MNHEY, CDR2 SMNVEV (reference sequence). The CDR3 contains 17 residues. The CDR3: CTSSLPDRGRSGNTIYF. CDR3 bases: TGCACCAGCAGTTTACCCGACAGGGGCCGCTCTGGAAACACCATATATTTT.

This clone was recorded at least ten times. The CDR3 DNA is TGTGCCAGCAGCCCTGACAGGGGCCATAGCAATCAGCCCCAGCATTTT. Translation gives CASSPDRGHSNQPQHF. This chain uses TRBV3-1 with TRBJ1-5; TRBD1 aligns across 8 bases. The CDR3 runs to 16 residues. Germline CDR1 is LGHDT and CDR2 is YNNKEL (reference sequence). With 4 bases clipped from V and 0 bases from J, the junction kept 5 bases outside the gene matches.

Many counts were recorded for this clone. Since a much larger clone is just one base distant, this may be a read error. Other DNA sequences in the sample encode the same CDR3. The CDR3 sequence: CASSISGSTDTQYF. In DNA, the CDR3 is TGCGCTAGCAGCATAAGCGGGAGCACAGATACGCAGTATTTT. This rearrangement joins TRBV5-1 to TRBJ2-3, with TRBD2 as a possible D gene (6 bases). Germline CDR1 reads SGHRS; CDR2 reads YFSETQ. The CDR3 totals 14 residues.

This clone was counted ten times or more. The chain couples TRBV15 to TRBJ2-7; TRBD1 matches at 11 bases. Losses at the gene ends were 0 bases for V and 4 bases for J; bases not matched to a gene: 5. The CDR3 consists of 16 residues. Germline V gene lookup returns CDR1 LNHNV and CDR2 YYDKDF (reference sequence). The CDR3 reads CATSRDLGTGGYEQYF. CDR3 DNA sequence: TGTGCCACCAGCAGAGATTTGGGGACAGGGGGTTACGAGCAGTACTTC.